This T cell receptor (beta chain) comes out of a study of T cells after yellow fever vaccination. Turning to the study itself: Preparing low-cell-number fractions relied on SMART-Seq v4 Ultra Low Input. Study-level findings and limits: A minor fraction of clonotypes spanned both CD4 and CD8 compartments. Contaminating bulk clonotypes could be abundant in FACS-sorted repertoires.

TCRdb re-called the 5' RACE reads through MiXCR, storing one row per CDR3 protein. Here the sample spans around 350,000 distinct CDR3 sequences, over 5% being singletons. Trimming at V came to 6 bases and at J to 8 bases, leaving 5 bases not matched to a gene. The CDR3 totals 14 residues. In its sample, this clonotype was seen many times. Its antigen is unknown. The sample was PBMCs, taken 5 days after the yellow fever booster vaccination. This TCR came from a man younger than 45 who received the YFV17D yellow fever vaccine. This rearrangement joins TRBV12-3 or TRBV12-4 to TRBJ2-1; 12 positions match TRBD2. CDR3 residues: CASSPPSGRDEQFF. The DNA of the CDR3 is TGTGCCAGCAGCCCACCTAGCGGGAGGGATGAGCAGTTCTTC.